This TCR beta chain was sequenced during a study of cytomegalovirus exposure and HLA in healthy donors (dated by TCRdb to 2016 to 2017). Context from the whole study: In an earlier analysis of about 560 of the donors, 276 Gb of sequence data and 90 million to 130 million unique TCR beta sequences from 150 million to 200 million T cells were reported. An early release covering some 640 HLA-typed donors comprised 250 to 350 gigabases of sequencing data and around 80 million unique TCR sequences. Of the roughly 410 genotyped donors, 75% to 85% were placed in the genetic ancestry cluster associated with self-reported Caucasian donors. The study aimed to test whether cataloging public T cell receptors could reveal signatures of past pathogen exposure. Using immunosequencing, the study profiled T cell repertoires from fewer than 850 subjects and related those repertoires to cytomegalovirus serostatus. A separate validation cohort of 100 to 150 different subjects was used in addition to the roughly 700-subject first cohort. To predict cytomegalovirus infection status, the study combined high-throughput TCR immunosequencing, statistical association of individual TCRs with disease status, and machine learning. In a later analysis, previously published TCR beta repertoires from 666 donors were re-analyzed and high-resolution HLA genotyping was added so that TCR occurrence patterns could be studied. The later analysis used no new phenotypic data to find candidate immune exposures, relying instead on TCR beta sequences and their occurrence across donors. An earlier analysis of 587 of the donors applied high-throughput TCR beta sequencing to assess whether each TCR beta V gene segment acted as functional or pseudogenic. Donor age, sex, ethnicity and CMV serostatus were collected together with the repertoire data. In a later genetic analysis, genome-wide SNP genotypes for about three fifths of the roughly 670 donors were used, and that subset was treated as a discovery cohort. Every repertoire in the discovery cohort had been generated on one and the same sequencing platform. HLA typing covered class I and class II loci at four-digit resolution. The number of typed donors differed by locus: about 620-640 for A, B, C, DRB1 and DQB1; 522 for DQA1; fewer than 610 for DPA1; and around 470 for DPB1. Roughly 5 DR-DQ haplotypes were handled as single units for association and clustering because linkage in the cohort was strong. Across about 380 genotyped donors of the cohort, an average of roughly 200,000 unique TCR beta nucleotide sequences per donor were sequenced, and 15% to 20% of those sequences were non-productive.

The paper as a whole reports these results and caveats: Most TCR sequences were seen in very few donors, while some public TCRs were found in many individuals. According to the authors, the approach could potentially be generalized to other disease states and immunological phenotypes. In a later analysis, TCR association rates were found to vary across HLA loci, with the most associated TCRs seen for DRB1 alleles and the fewest for HLA-C alleles. In a later analysis, about 17,000 TCR beta sequences were associated with specific HLA alleles at a false discovery rate of 0.05. In both the original and validation cohorts, the classifier was reported to diagnose cytomegalovirus status with high specificity and sensitivity. Presence/absence analyses assumed roughly uniform sequencing depth across donors, an assumption that may not hold. In a later analysis, several top co-occurrence clusters were reported to appear linked to parvovirus B19, influenza, CMV and Epstein-Barr virus. For the cohort, immune exposure information was limited to CMV serostatus. Strong co-occurrence of HLA alleles, especially DR and DQ, made assigning TCR associations to individual alleles difficult. The 87-base-pair reads could not distinguish some IMGT-functional V segments, including TRBV6-2 and TRBV6-3, so those segments were excluded. In a later analysis, most CMV-associated TCR beta chains were found to appear HLA-restricted, with HLA associations seemingly driven largely by CMV exposure. Correlated functional status among segregating V segments might be attributable to linkage disequilibrium, but an unknown experimental factor could not be ruled out. In a later genetic analysis, a missense DCLRE1C variant was associated with V-gene and J-gene trimming of TCR beta chains, and the association was replicated in an independent cohort. Approximately 16 rarely observed V segments, including chromosome 9 orphons, were excluded from the earlier analysis of approximately 500 of the donors because counts were too low. An earlier analysis of approximately 570 of the donors showed that most TCR beta V segments appeared in productive rearrangements either about 87% or about 30% of the time, which broadly matched IMGT annotations. In vitro tests confirmed that a few of the cytomegalovirus-associated TCR beta chains recognize cytomegalovirus antigens. A further reported finding was that TCR beta sequences accurately predicted the HLA-A and HLA-B alleles for most subjects in the first cohort. The cohort was sequenced for TCR beta chains only, and without alpha or paired-chain data the features that could be detected were limited. A cluster of highly shared sequence variants was judged likely to be a technical artifact of the sequencing pipeline. In a later genetic analysis, fewer N-insertions in productive TCRs were reported among donors in an Asian-associated ancestry cluster than the approximately 670-donor mean. Because HLA typing was missing for some donors at each locus, association tests included only the typed subset. Compared with equally common non-associated chains, HLA-associated TCR beta chains in a later analysis were more clonally expanded and had lower generation probabilities. A total of fewer than 200 TCR beta chains were listed by the study as associated with cytomegalovirus.

Clipping removes 4 bases from V and 10 bases from J, with 6 as the unmatched junction base count. CDR1 and CDR2, looked up from the germline V gene (reference sequence), are GTSNPN and SVGIG. Counted from cysteine to phenylalanine, this CDR3 has 13 amino acids. Only the CDR3 region is kept as DNA, spanning 39 bases read in frame from base 1. With regard to this clone: What this receptor recognizes is not known.

The cohort consisted of fewer than 700 healthy bone marrow donors. All cohort members were sampled while nominally healthy, although unrecorded immune exposures were likely present. The donor tested CMV seronegative and was one of the 352 seronegative cohort members. A peripheral blood sample was collected from each donor, and TCR beta sequencing was performed on peripheral blood mononuclear cells. Genomic DNA extraction from the blood cell samples was performed with the Qiagen DNeasy Blood Extraction Kit. Libraries were made using the immunoSEQ multiplex PCR assay. For the multiplex PCR, a mixture combining 60 forward primers for TCR Vbeta segments and 13 reverse primers for TCR Jbeta segments was used. The CDR3 region of rearranged TCR beta genes was amplified from genomic DNA with a multiplex PCR assay. The amplified TCR beta libraries were sequenced on the Illumina HiSeq System as 87-base-pair reads. In the paper's pipeline: A later analysis counted around 72 million unique TCR beta chains across the 650 to 800 repertoires, and 9 million to 14 million of these chains were shared by at least two donors. To remove PCR and sequencing errors, raw reads were error-corrected and collapsed into unique sequences using a nearest-neighbor algorithm that merged closely related sequences. V, D and J gene segments were assigned by aligning CDR3 sequences to IMGT reference sequences. For a sequence to be retained, a match of at least six nucleotides was required to both a V gene segment and a J gene segment. A rearrangement was called productive if the CDR3 had no stop codons and remained in frame with V and J, and every other rearrangement was called non-productive. Following IMGT convention, CDR3 was defined as the stretch from the second conserved V-encoded cysteine to the conserved J-encoded phenylalanine. Sequences without an unambiguous match to a single V gene segment were excluded from the earlier analysis of about 600 of the donors. An earlier analysis of some 500 of the donors classified V segments as functional when productive rearrangements were above 56.7% and as segregating when the standard deviation between donors was above 5%. A statistical classification framework was built to diagnose cytomegalovirus status from the catalog of TCR beta chain sequences. In a later analysis, TCR nucleotide sequences were compared against IMGT/GENE-DB human TR gene sequences so that V and J genes could be assigned. A later analysis assigned CDR3 sequences and most-parsimonious VDJ recombination scenarios with the TCRdist pipeline. In a later analysis, every TCR beta chain was defined by the combination of its CDR3 amino acid sequence and its V-gene family, and reads without a unique V-gene family were dropped. In a later analysis, approximately 590 highly shared, low-generation-probability nucleotide sequences were removed to address suspected cross-contamination and a sequencing artifact. In a later analysis, a clonal expansion index was calculated for each public chain from normalized within-repertoire ranks of inferred template counts. Generation probabilities in a later analysis came from a VDJ recombination model fitted to out-of-frame rearrangements, and those results were checked against IGoR. Hypergeometric tests were used in a later analysis to score TCR-TCR, TCR-HLA and TCR-CMV co-occurrence, with a repertoire-size bias correction applied to the TCR pairs. False discovery rates were estimated in a later analysis by permuting HLA or CMV assignments 20 times. A later analysis grouped co-occurring TCRs with DBSCAN, adding TCRdist sequence similarity when clustering within HLA-allele-positive subsets. Co-occurrence clustering excluded repertoires with fewer than 30,000 or more than 120,000 public chains, plus five with anomalous nucleotide sharing. TCRdb limited this immuneACCESS table to in-frame rearrangements with V and J called. A share of clones is missing; checked studies link under half to unresolved V genes, and the rest is unexplained. That table supplies the V and J calls and clone size; D and trimming were determined from the DNA. The table held for this sample gives fewer than 150,000 clones. The top ten clonotypes cover more than 3% of the sample.

The rearrangement joined TRBV30 to TRBJ1-6; TRBD1 agrees with 8 junctional bases. The receptor comes from a man between 18 and 29 years old in good health and CMV-seronegative. Sequenced sample: PBMCs. The DNA is as follows: TGTGCCTGGATCAGGGGGCAGGGGTCACCCCTCCACTTT. This codes for CAWIRGQGSPLHF.